The T cell receptor (beta chain) under discussion was sequenced for a study of blood T cell repertoires in COVID-19. Overall study: Specimens from acute and convalescent COVID-19 originated in the United States, Italy and Spain.

Trimming took off 5 bases at V and 4 bases at J, with 9 bases between the two ends. Germline V CDR1 and CDR2: MNHNY, SVGAGI (reference sequence). CDR3 size: 13 residues. With regard to this clone: The same CDR3 also results from other DNA sequences found in this sample.

The table came from immunoSEQ multiplex PCR; TCRdb's copy has only in-frame clones and leaves some out. This table has roughly 87,000 clones, around 86% appearing once. The sequence was obtained from a man aged 50-59 years with active COVID-19. J is TRBJ1-3 and V is TRBV6-6; D is undetermined. Sequences were obtained from peripheral blood. In DNA, the CDR3 is TGTGCCAGCAGTCTTAAGACAGGAAACACCATATATTTT. Amino acids: CASSLKTGNTIYF.